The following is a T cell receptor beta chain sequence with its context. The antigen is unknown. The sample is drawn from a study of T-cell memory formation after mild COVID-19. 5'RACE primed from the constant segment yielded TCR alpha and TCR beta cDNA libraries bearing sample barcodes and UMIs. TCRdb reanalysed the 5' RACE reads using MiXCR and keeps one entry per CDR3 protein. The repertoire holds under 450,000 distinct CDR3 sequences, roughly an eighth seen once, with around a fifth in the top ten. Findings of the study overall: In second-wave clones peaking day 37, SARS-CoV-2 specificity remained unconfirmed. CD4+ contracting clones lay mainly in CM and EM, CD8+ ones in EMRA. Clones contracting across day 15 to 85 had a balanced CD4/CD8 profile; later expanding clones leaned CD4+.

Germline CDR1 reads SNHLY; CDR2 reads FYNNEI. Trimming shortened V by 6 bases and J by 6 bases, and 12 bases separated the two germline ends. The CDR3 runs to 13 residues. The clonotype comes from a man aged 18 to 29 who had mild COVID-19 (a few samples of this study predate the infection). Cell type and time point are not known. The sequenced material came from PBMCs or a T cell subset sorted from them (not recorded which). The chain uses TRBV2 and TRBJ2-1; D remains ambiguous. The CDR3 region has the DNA TGTGCCAGCAGAGGGCAGGTCGGCAATGAGCAGTTCTTC. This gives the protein CASRGQVGNEQFF.